This TCR beta chain was recovered during a study of T cells in Graves' hyperthyroidism and ophthalmopathy. Trimming left V 6 bases short and J 4 bases short, with 19 bases between. Germline values: CDR1 DFQATT, CDR2 SNEGSKA (reference sequence). The CDR3 runs to 14 residues. In the ophthalmopathy cohort, Clinical Activity Score was at least 3, NOSPECS grade at least 4, and duration under 3 months. Lactation, pregnancy, other autoimmune disease or uncontrolled infection excluded patients. As for this clonotype: Its antigen is not known.

Findings and caveats of the study: Also found in blood were most expanded thyroid clonotypes above 0.001.

RNA transcripts were the template for amplifying TCR beta CDR3 regions. The primer set for the first-round RT-PCR of the TCR CDR3 was HTBI. MiXCR, applied by TCRdb to the multiplex PCR reads, yields one record per CDR3 protein. This repertoire shows hundreds of thousands of distinct CDR3 sequences, less than 25% found once; its top ten account for about 35%. This sequence originates from a man in his thirties or forties with Graves' ophthalmopathy. Sequencing was carried out using blood. The rearrangement uses TRBV20-1 and TRBJ2-7, with D perhaps matching TRBD1 or TRBD2 (6 bases each). DNA of the CDR3: TGCAGTGCCCACCTCCCTTCGGGGGCATACGAGCAGTACTTC. Translating gives CSAHLPSGAYEQYF.